Following are 16 T cell receptor beta chains from one sample sequenced in a study of blood T cell repertoires in COVID-19. Here immunoSEQ multiplex PCR was the method, and the copy in TCRdb shows in-frame clones only, minus some. The profile shows tens of thousands of clones, 85% of them singletons. Sequencing was performed on peripheral blood. These receptors originate from an elderly man with acute or convalescent COVID-19.

The chain joins TRBV4-1 to TRBJ1-1, with TRBD1 as a possible D gene (6 bases). From germline, CDR1 is MGHRA and CDR2 YSYEKL. Trimming cost V 4 bases and J 6 bases, with 18 bases left between them. This CDR3 spans 15 amino acids. The CDR3 sequence: CASSPGTGSWSEAFF. In nucleotides, the CDR3 is TGCGCCAGCAGCCCAGGTACAGGGAGTTGGTCTGAAGCTTTCTTT.

The chain couples TRBV2 to TRBJ2-1, with 9 bases that match TRBD1. CDR1 SNHLY and CDR2 FYNNEI come from the germline V gene. This CDR3 is 15 amino acids long. With V trimmed by 4 bases and J by 4 bases, 5 bases remained unmatched. CDR3 DNA: TGTGCCAGCAGTGCGATGGGACAGGGTTACAATGAGCAGTTCTTC. Its translation is CASSAMGQGYNEQFF.

Remarks on this clone: This same CDR3 is encoded by further DNA sequences in the sample. The chain joins TRBV30 to TRBJ1-5, with 7 bases lining up with TRBD1. V gave up 0 bases and J gave up 6 bases; unmatched junction bases: 5. CDR1 and CDR2 (germline): GTSNPN, SVGIG (reference sequence). The CDR3 totals 14 residues. CDR3 nucleotide sequence: TGTGCCTGGAGTGTACGACAGGGCGGTCAGCCCCAGCATTTT. Protein sequence: CAWSVRQGGQPQHF.

This sequence joins TRBV6-6 and TRBJ2-7, with D perhaps matching TRBD1 (5 bases). V shed 4 bases and J shed 4 bases, with 14 bases lying between them. This CDR3 contains 14 residues. Germline-derived CDR1 and CDR2 are MNHNY and SVGAGI (reference sequence). The CDR3 bases are TGTGCCAGCAGTTTTAGACAGAAGTCTTACGAGCAGTACTTC. It codes for CASSFRQKSYEQYF.

The chain couples TRBV27 to TRBJ1-5; 7 nucleotides match TRBD1. Germline-derived CDR1 and CDR2 are MNHEY and SMNVEV (reference sequence). Unmatched junction bases numbered 4, after V lost 5 bases and J lost 0 bases. The CDR3 is 15 amino acids. The chain's CDR3 is CASSLDRFSNQPQHF. The CDR3 DNA is TGTGCCAGCAGTCTGGACAGGTTTAGCAATCAGCCCCAGCATTTT.

This chain uses TRBV18 with TRBJ1-5, with a tentative D call TRBD1 (5 bases). Germline loops: CDR1 KGHSH, CDR2 LQKENI. V was shortened by 4 bases and J by 11 bases, with 21 bases between the two germline ends. This CDR3 is 15 amino acids long. CDR3 amino acids: CASSLSSTQVETQHF. In nucleotides, the CDR3 is TGTGCCAGCTCACTGAGCTCCACACAGGTTGAGACCCAGCATTTT.

V is TRBV21-1 and J is TRBJ2-7; the table calls TRBD1, which could not be checked here. TRBV21-1 is a pseudogene locus. This CDR3 comprises 13 residues. CDR3 region: CASTLTGFYEQYF. The CDR3 coding sequence is TGTGCCAGCACCCTAACAGGGTTCTACGAGCAGTACTTC.

The chain joins TRBV7-9 to TRBJ2-7; D perhaps matches TRBD2 (6 bases). Germline V gene data show CDR1 as SEHNR and CDR2 as FQNEAQ (reference sequence). CDR3 length: 16 residues. V gave up 4 bases and J gave up 0 bases, with 16 bases separating them. The CDR3 protein is CASSSLQRAGSYEQYF. In nucleotides, the CDR3 is TGTGCCAGCAGCTCTCTTCAGCGGGCAGGCTCCTACGAGCAGTACTTC.

This chain joins TRBV10-1 and TRBJ1-3; 7 bases agree with TRBD1. Trimming cost V 6 bases and J 0 bases; bases outside gene matches: 14. CDR1 and CDR2 (germline): WNHNN, SYGVQD (reference sequence). The CDR3 consists of 18 residues. The CDR3 nucleotides are TGCGCCAGCAGAGGAATCCGGGACAGATCCTTCTCTGGAAACACCATATATTTT. Translation: CASRGIRDRSFSGNTIYF.

The V and J genes are TRBV24-1 and TRBJ1-5, with 10 bases fitting TRBD1. The CDR3 sequence is 17 residues long. V gave up 4 bases and J gave up 6 bases; unmatched junction bases: 11. Germline CDR1 reads KGHDR; CDR2 reads SFDVKD. DNA of the CDR3: TGTGCCACCAGTGACGCTCGGGGGGGACAGGGGATTCAGCCCCAGCATTTT. Translating it yields CATSDARGGQGIQPQHF.

The chain couples TRBV11-2 to TRBJ2-2; 15 bases line up with TRBD2. Germline-derived CDR1 and CDR2 are SGHAT and FQNNGV. CDR3 length equals 17 residues. Unmatched junction bases numbered 4, after V lost 4 bases and J lost 4 bases. CDR3 DNA sequence: TGTGCCAGCAGCTCGGGACTAGCGGGAGGTGGCACCGGGGAGCTGTTTTTT. Translation gives CASSSGLAGGGTGELFF. Looking up the rest from reference TRBV11-2 and TRBJ2-2 gives the full variable domain: EAGVAQSPRYKIIEKRQSVAFWCNPISGHATLYWYQQILGQGPKLLIQFQNNGVVDDSQLPKDRFSAERLKGVDSTLKIQPAKLEDSAVYLCASSSGLAGGGTGELFFGEGSRLTVL.

The chain is built from TRBV4-3 and TRBJ2-1, with 8 bases matching TRBD2. The germline gives CDR1 LGHNA, CDR2 YSLEER. The V gene end was trimmed by 0 bases and the J gene end by 6 bases; junction bases not matched to a gene: 10. The CDR3 has 17 amino acids. CDR3 protein: CASSQDRRTSRINEQFF. CDR3 nucleotides: TGCGCCAGCAGCCAAGATCGTCGGACTAGCAGAATCAATGAGCAGTTCTTC.

The chain uses TRBV30 and TRBJ2-2; no firm D call. Trimming stripped 1 base from V and 7 bases from J, with 4 bases between. CDR3 size: 11 residues. Germline V gene data show CDR1 as GTSNPN and CDR2 as SVGIG (reference sequence). The CDR3 is CAWSAGGELFF. In nucleotides, the CDR3 is TGTGCCTGGAGTGCGGGCGGGGAGCTGTTTTTT.

V usage is TRBV5-1 and J usage is TRBJ2-1; 7 nucleotides line up with TRBD2. Germline values: CDR1 SGHRS, CDR2 YFSETQ. This CDR3 has 12 amino acids. The ends lost 5 bases at V and 6 bases at J; junction bases unmatched: 2. The CDR3 reads CASRASGNEQFF. The CDR3, as DNA: TGCGCCAGCAGGGCTAGCGGCAATGAGCAGTTCTTC. The entire variable domain, with the rest obtained from reference TRBV5-1 and TRBJ2-1, is as follows: KAGVTQTPRYLIKTRGQQVTLSCSPISGHRSVSWYQQTPGQGLQFLFEYFSETQRNKGNFPGRFSGRQFSNSRSEMNVSTLELGDSALYLCASRASGNEQFFGPGTRLTVL.

The chain has TRBV5-1 and TRBJ2-5; D is ambiguous. In germline, CDR1 is SGHRS, CDR2 YFSETQ. The CDR3 loop spans 13 amino acids. V shed 0 bases and J shed 5 bases, with 8 bases lying between them. The CDR3 is CASSLGAVETQYF. For the CDR3, the DNA is TGCGCCAGCAGCTTGGGGGCTGTGGAGACCCAGTACTTC.

The chain joins TRBV6-6 to TRBJ1-2; D is undetermined. The CDR3 runs to 12 residues. Germline loops: CDR1 MNHNY, CDR2 SVGAGI (reference sequence). V lost 7 bases and J lost 6, with 12 bases in between. This chain's CDR3 is CASTTVGHGYTF. DNA of the CDR3: TGTGCCAGCACGACCGTGGGCCATGGCTACACCTTC.